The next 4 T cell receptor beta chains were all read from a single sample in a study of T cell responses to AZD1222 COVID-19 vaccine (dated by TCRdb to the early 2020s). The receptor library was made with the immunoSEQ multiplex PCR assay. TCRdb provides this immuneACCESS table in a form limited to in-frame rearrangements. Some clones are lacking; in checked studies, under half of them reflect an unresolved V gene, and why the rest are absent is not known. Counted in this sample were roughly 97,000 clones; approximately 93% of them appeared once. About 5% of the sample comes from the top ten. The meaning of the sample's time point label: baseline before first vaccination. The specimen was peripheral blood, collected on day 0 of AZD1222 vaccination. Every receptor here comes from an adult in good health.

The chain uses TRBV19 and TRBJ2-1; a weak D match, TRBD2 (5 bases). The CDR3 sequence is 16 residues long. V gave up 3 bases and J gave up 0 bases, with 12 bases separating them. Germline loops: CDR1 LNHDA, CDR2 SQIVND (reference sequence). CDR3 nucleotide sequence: TGTGCCAGTAGTATCGGACTTTCTAGCTCCTACAATGAGCAGTTCTTC. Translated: CASSIGLSSSYNEQFF.

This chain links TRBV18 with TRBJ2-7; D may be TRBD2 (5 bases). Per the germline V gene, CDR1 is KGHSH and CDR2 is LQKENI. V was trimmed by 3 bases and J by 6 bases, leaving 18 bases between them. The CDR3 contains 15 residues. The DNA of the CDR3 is TGTGCCAGCTCACCTACCTCGAGGGCGCGGGCCGAGCAGTACTTC. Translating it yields CASSPTSRARAEQYF.

The CDR3 sequence: CASTQGPSSYYEQYF. As DNA, the CDR3 is TGTGCCAGCACCCAGGGGCCCTCCTCCTATTACGAGCAGTACTTC. This chain uses TRBV11-3 with TRBJ2-7; possible D gene TRBD1, 6 bases. The ends were cut back, 7 bases at V and 4 bases at J, with 20 bases in the middle. Germline assignment: CDR1 SGHNT and CDR2 YENEEA. The CDR3 is 15 amino acids. Full variable domain (missing parts from reference TRBV11-3 and TRBJ2-7): EAGVVQSPRYKIIEKKQPVAFWCNPISGHNTLYWYLQNLGQGPELLIRYENEEAVDDSQLPKDRFSAERLKGVDSTLKIQPAELGDSAVYLCASTQGPSSYYEQYFGPGTRLTVT.

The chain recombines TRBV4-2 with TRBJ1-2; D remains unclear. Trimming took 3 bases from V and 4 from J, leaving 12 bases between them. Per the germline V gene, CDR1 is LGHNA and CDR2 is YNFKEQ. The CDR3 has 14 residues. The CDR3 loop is CASSQMGDGYGYTF. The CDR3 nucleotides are TGTGCCAGCAGCCAGATGGGTGACGGCTATGGCTACACCTTC.